A selection of T cell receptor beta chains follows, all from one sample in a study of T cells in Graves' hyperthyroidism and ophthalmopathy. TCRdb redid the calling of the multiplex PCR reads with MiXCR, one entry per CDR3 protein. Of around 350,000 distinct CDR3 sequences in the sample, more than 20% were seen once. Sequencing was carried out using blood. The receptors originated from a man aged 50-59 years with Graves' hyperthyroidism. Each CDR3 is given with its conserved first and last residue. A D gene is named only where the DNA matches it firmly. The listing skips clone size in some rows; elsewhere it reads once, few, many or a size class.

j_call v_call d_call clone_size cdr3_nt cdr3_aa
TRBJ1-2 TRBV6-6 NA NA TGTGCCAGCAGTTACGTCCGTAACTATGGCTACACCTTC CASSYVRNYGYTF
TRBJ2-3 TRBV7-9 NA NA TGTGCCAGCAGCACCCGCCGGGACCAACCATACACAGATACGCAGTATTTT CASSTRRDQPYTDTQYF
TRBJ1-3 TRBV2 NA few TGTGCCAGCAGTGAGTCAGCTGGAAACACCATATATTTT CASSESAGNTIYF
TRBJ1-1 TRBV15 NA NA TGTGCCACCAGCAGAGATGTAAAAACTGAAGCTTTCTTT CATSRDVKTEAFF
TRBJ2-2 TRBV28 TRBD2 NA TGTGCCAGCAGTCCAATCAGGACTAGCGGGAGGGCCAACACCGGGGAGCTGTTTTTT CASSPIRTSGRANTGELFF
TRBJ2-5 TRBV5-6 NA few TGTGCCAGCAGAGTCGGGGAGATCAAGACCCAGTACTTC CASRVGEIKTQYF
TRBJ2-1 TRBV6-1 TRBD2 few TGTGCCAGCAGTTCGACTAGCGGGAGAACCATTAGGAATGAGCAGTTCTTC CASSSTSGRTIRNEQFF
TRBJ2-7 TRBV11-2 NA NA TGTGCCAGCAGCCCTTTAGCCGGGGAAGTACTGGGCAACCAAGGAAAGCAGTACTTC CASSPLAGEVLGNQGKQYF
TRBJ2-5 TRBV28 TRBD1 many TGTGCCAGCAGTTTAATGGACAGGGGGCGTGAGACCCAGTACTTC CASSLMDRGRETQYF
TRBJ2-5 TRBV11-3 NA few TGTGCCAGCAGCCAAAGATCGGAGACCCAGTACTTC CASSQRSETQYF
TRBJ2-2 TRBV7-9 NA few TGTGCCAGCAGCCCTCCCAGGGGCACGGGCACCGGGGAGCTGTTTTTT CASSPPRGTGTGELFF
TRBJ1-1 TRBV6-2/TRBV6-3 TRBD1 many TGTGCCAGCAGGAGCAGGGGGGGGAACACTGAAGCTTTCTTT CASRSRGGNTEAFF
TRBJ2-2 TRBV6-2/TRBV6-3 NA few TGTGCCAGCAGTCGCACGGGGTTCACCGGGGAGCTGTTTTTT CASSRTGFTGELFF
TRBJ2-3 TRBV5-1 TRBD2 few TGCGCCAGCAGCACCTTACTAGCGGGGGGCACAGATACGCAGTATTTT CASSTLLAGGTDTQYF
TRBJ1-1 TRBV7-8 NA NA TGTGCCATCGGGGCCCTGAGGGACACTGAAGCTTTCTTT CAIGALRDTEAFF
TRBJ2-7 TRBV20-1 TRBD1 NA TGCAGTGCTAGAGTCCAGGACAGGGGCACCTACGAGCAGTACTTC CSARVQDRGTYEQYF
TRBJ2-7 TRBV20-1 TRBD2 many TGCAGTGCTAGGGGGGCTAGCGGGAGACCCTACGAGCAGTACTTC CSARGASGRPYEQYF
TRBJ2-7 TRBV7-9 NA many TGTGCCAGCAGCGGAATCGGATCCTACGAGCAGTACTTC CASSGIGSYEQYF
TRBJ2-7 TRBV20-1 NA NA TGCAGTGCTGCCACACCGGGCGAACTGACAGCGCATGTAGACGAGCAGTACTTC CSAATPGELTAHVDEQYF
TRBJ2-1 TRBV6-1 TRBD2 NA TGTGCCAGCAGGGCGGGGGGTGAGCAGTTCTTC CASRAGGEQFF
TRBJ2-3 TRBV19 TRBD2 NA TGTGCCAGTGTGGGGCTAGCGGGAGCCGATACGCAGTATTTT CASVGLAGADTQYF
TRBJ2-4 TRBV12-3/TRBV12-4 NA NA TGTGCCAGCAGTACCCGTGGCGCCGTGAACATTCAGTACTTC CASSTRGAVNIQYF
TRBJ1-1 TRBV20-1 NA few TGCAGTGCTAGAGAAAACAGAGGGTTTAACACTGAAGCTTTCTTT CSARENRGFNTEAFF
TRBJ1-2 TRBV10-3 NA few TGTGCCATAAATCCCAACGCCAGGGACTATGGCTACACCTTC CAINPNARDYGYTF
TRBJ2-5 TRBV9 TRBD2 NA TGTGCCAGCAGCGTAAGCGGGACCATCCAAGAGACCCAGTACTTC CASSVSGTIQETQYF
TRBJ2-1 TRBV9 NA NA TGTGCCAGCAGCGTAGGGCTAGTCAATGAGCAGTTCTTC CASSVGLVNEQFF
TRBJ2-7 TRBV11-2 TRBD2 few TGTGCCAGCAGCTTTGCGGGAGGGCCCCACGACGAGCAGTACTTC CASSFAGGPHDEQYF
TRBJ2-1 TRBV6-1 TRBD2 NA TGTGCCAGCACCTCTAACAGCGGGATACGACTCAATGAGCAGTTCTTC CASTSNSGIRLNEQFF
TRBJ1-1 TRBV11-3 TRBD1 once TGTGCCAGCAGCCCTCGGACAGGGCCAAGAATGAACACTGAAGCTTTCTTT CASSPRTGPRMNTEAFF
TRBJ2-7 TRBV20-1 TRBD1 NA TGCAGTGCTACCGAACCCGGGACAGGGGGTTACGAGCAGTACTTC CSATEPGTGGYEQYF